Listed here is a single T cell receptor beta chain. This sample is part of a study of blood T cell repertoires in COVID-19. Overall study context: There were acute and convalescent COVID-19 samples, and they came from the United States, Italy and Spain. From T cells, B-cell-depleted T cells, or PBMCs came the material, which was cDNA or gDNA.

Under the authors' procedure: The assay estimated nucleated cells by amplifying reference gene primers. The data were produced by immunoSEQ multiplex PCR, yet TCRdb's version contains in-frame clones alone and is incomplete. V and J calls plus clone size are reproduced from that table; the DNA served to infer D and trimming. The profile shows hundreds of thousands of clones, 85% to 90% of them singletons. The Seattle patients, enrolled during active infection, were followed longitudinally. Trimming took 7 bases from V and 5 from J, leaving 18 bases between them. CDR3 length: 14 amino acids. The V gene's germline CDR1 is SNHLY and CDR2 FYNNEI.

The sequence derives from a woman between 50 and 59 years old with COVID-19, enrolled during active disease. The chain is built from TRBV2 and TRBJ2-7, with a weak D call TRBD2 (7 bases). What was sequenced was peripheral blood. CDR3 region: CASTRGRGPHEQYF. In nucleotides, the CDR3 is TGTGCCAGCACTCGGGGGCGGGGGCCACACGAGCAGTACTTC.